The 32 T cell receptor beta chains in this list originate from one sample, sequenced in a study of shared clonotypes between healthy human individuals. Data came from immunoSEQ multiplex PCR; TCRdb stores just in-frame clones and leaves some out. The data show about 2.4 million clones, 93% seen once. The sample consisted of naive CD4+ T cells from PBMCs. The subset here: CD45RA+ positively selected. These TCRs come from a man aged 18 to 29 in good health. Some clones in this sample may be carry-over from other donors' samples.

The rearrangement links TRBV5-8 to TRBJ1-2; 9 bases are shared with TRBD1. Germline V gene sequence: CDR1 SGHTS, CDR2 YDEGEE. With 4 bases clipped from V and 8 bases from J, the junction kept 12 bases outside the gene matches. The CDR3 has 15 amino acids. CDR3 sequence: CASSLLPGQGGGYTF. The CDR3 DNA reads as TGTGCCAGCAGCCTATTACCGGGACAGGGTGGAGGCTACACCTTC.

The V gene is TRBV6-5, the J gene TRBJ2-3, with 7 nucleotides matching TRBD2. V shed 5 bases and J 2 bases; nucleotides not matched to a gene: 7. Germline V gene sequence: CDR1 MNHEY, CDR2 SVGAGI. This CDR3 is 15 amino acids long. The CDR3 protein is CASSPSGLFTDTQYF. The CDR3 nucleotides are TGTGCCAGCAGTCCCTCGGGACTATTCACAGATACGCAGTATTTT.

The CDR3 region has the DNA TGTGCCAGCTCACCACAATCTAGCGCTGCCTACGAGCAGTACTTC. Protein: CASSPQSSAAYEQYF. J is TRBJ2-7 and V is TRBV18; D might be TRBD2 (6 bases). Germline V CDR1 and CDR2: KGHSH, LQKENI. V lost 1 base, J lost 2 bases, and 12 bases lay in between. This CDR3 has 15 residues.

CDR3 sequence: CASSFVTGQETQYF. The CDR3 region has the DNA TGTGCCAGCAGTTTCGTGACGGGACAAGAGACCCAGTACTTC. The V and J genes are TRBV28 and TRBJ2-5; TRBD2 might be the D (5 bases). The germline gives CDR1 MDHEN, CDR2 SYDVKM. V lost 3 bases to trimming and J lost 2 bases, with 10 bases between them. The CDR3 is made up of 14 amino acids. Full variable domain (remainder filled in from reference TRBV28 and TRBJ2-5): DVKVTQSSRYLVKRTGEKVFLECVQDMDHENMFWYRQDPGLGLRLIYFSYDVKMKEKGDIPEGYSVSREKKERFSLILESASTNQTSMYLCASSFVTGQETQYFGPGTRLLVL.

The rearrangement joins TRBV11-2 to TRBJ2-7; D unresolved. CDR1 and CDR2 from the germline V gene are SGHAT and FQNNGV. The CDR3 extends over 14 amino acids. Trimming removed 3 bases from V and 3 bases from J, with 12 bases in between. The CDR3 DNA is TGTGCCAGCAGCTTTGACAATGCTGTCTACGAGCAGTACTTC. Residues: CASSFDNAVYEQYF.

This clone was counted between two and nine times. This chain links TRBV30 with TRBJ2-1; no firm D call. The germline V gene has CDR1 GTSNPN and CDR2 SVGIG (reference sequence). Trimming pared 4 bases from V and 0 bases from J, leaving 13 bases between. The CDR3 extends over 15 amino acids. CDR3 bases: TGTGCCTGGAATACTGCGCTTAACTCCTACAATGAGCAGTTCTTC. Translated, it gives CAWNTALNSYNEQFF.

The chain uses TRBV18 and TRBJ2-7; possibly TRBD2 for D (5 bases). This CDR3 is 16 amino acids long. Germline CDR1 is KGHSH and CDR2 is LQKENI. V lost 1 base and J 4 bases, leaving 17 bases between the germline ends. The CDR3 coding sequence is TGTGCCAGCTCACCACTTCCTAGCACAGCGCCTTACGAGCAGTACTTC. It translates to CASSPLPSTAPYEQYF.

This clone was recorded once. The CDR3 is CASGEGDTEAFF. DNA of the CDR3: TGTGCTAGTGGTGAGGGGGACACTGAAGCTTTCTTT. J is TRBJ1-1 and V is TRBV12-5, with a tentative D call TRBD1 (6 bases). V was shortened by 5 bases and J by 3 bases, with 7 bases between the two germline ends. Germline CDR1 and CDR2: LGHNT and FRNRAP. The length of the CDR3 is 12 residues.

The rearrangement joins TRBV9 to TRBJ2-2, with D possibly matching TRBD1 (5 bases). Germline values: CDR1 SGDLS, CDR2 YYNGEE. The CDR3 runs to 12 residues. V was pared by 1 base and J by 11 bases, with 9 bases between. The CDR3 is CASSVSGNELFF. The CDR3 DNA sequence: TGTGCCAGCAGCGTATCAGGGAATGAGCTGTTTTTT.

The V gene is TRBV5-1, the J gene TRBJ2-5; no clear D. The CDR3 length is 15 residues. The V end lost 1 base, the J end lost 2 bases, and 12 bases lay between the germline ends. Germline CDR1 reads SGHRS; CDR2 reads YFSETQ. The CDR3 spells CASSLRLLPQETQYF. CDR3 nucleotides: TGCGCCAGCAGCTTGAGGCTTCTACCGCAAGAGACCCAGTACTTC.

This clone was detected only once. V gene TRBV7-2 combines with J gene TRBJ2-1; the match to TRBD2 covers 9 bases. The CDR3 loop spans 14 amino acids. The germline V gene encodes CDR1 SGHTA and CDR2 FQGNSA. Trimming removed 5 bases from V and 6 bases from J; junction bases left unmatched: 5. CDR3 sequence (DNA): TGTGCCAGCAGCCCCGGGACTAGCATCAATGAGCAGTTCTTC. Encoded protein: CASSPGTSINEQFF.

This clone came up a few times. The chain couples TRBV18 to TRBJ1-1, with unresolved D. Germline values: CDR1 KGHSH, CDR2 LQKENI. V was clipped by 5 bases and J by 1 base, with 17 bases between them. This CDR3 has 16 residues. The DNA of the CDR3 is TGTGCCAGCTCATCGGAGGGTAGCCGACCGAACACTGAAGCTTTCTTT. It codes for CASSSEGSRPNTEAFF.

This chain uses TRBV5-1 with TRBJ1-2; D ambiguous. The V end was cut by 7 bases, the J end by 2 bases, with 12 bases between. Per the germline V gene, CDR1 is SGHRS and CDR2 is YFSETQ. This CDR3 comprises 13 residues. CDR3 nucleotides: TGCGCCAGCCGGACGGATGAGAACTATGGCTACACCTTC. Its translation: CASRTDENYGYTF.

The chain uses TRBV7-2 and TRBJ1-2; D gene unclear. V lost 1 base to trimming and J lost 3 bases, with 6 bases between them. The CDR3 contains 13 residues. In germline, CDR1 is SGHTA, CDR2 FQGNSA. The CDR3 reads CASSLEQHYGYTF. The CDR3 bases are TGTGCCAGCAGCTTAGAACAGCACTATGGCTACACCTTC.

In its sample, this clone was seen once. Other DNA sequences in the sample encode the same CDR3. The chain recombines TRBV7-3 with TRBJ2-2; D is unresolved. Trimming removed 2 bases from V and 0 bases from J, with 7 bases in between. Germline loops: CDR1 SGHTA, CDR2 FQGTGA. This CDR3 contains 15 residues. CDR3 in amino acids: CASSLLGTNTGELFF. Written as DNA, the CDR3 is TGTGCCAGCAGCTTACTGGGCACGAACACCGGGGAGCTGTTTTTT.

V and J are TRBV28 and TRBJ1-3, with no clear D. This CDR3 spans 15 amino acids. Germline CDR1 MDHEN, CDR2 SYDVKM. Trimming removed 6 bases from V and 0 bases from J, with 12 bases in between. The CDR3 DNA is TGTGCCAGCAGAAACAGTGACCTCTCTGGAAACACCATATATTTT. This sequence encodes CASRNSDLSGNTIYF.

The CDR3 protein is CASSLSPGADGYTF. CDR3 DNA: TGTGCCAGCAGCTTATCGCCAGGAGCGGATGGCTACACCTTC. The rearrangement joins TRBV7-2 to TRBJ1-2, with D unclear. The CDR3 has 14 residues. The germline V gene encodes CDR1 SGHTA and CDR2 FQGNSA. Trimming left V 2 bases short and J 6 bases short, with 13 bases between.

In DNA, the CDR3 is TGTGCCAGCAGCTTAACACGGGCATCCTGGGAGACCCAGTACTTC. This gives the protein CASSLTRASWETQYF. V usage is TRBV7-8 and J usage is TRBJ2-5, with D uncertain. V shed 2 bases and J shed 5 bases, with 15 bases lying between them. CDR3 length: 15 amino acids. CDR1 is SGHVS and CDR2 is FQNEAQ in the germline V gene.

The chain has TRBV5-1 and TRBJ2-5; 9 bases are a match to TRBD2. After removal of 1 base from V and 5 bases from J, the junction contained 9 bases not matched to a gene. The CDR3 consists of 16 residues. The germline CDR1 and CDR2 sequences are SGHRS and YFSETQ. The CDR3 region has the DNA TGCGCCAGCAGCTTGTACGCTAGCGGGATGTACGAGACCCAGTACTTC. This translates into CASSLYASGMYETQYF. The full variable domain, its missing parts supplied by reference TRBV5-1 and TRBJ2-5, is KAGVTQTPRYLIKTRGQQVTLSCSPISGHRSVSWYQQTPGQGLQFLFEYFSETQRNKGNFPGRFSGRQFSNSRSEMNVSTLELGDSALYLCASSLYASGMYETQYFGPGTRLLVL.

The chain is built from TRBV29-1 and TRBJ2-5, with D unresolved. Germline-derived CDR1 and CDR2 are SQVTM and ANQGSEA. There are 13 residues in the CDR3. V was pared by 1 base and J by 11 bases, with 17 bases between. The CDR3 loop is CSVEGAFALSQYF. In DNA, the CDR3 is TGCAGCGTTGAAGGTGCGTTTGCACTCTCGCAGTACTTC. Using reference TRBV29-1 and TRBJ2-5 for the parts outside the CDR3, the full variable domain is SAVISQKPSRDICQRGTSLTIQCQVDSQVTMMFWYRQQPGQSLTLIATANQGSEATYESGFVIDKFPISRPNLTFSTLTVSNMSPEDSSIYLCSVEGAFALSQYFGPGTRLLVL.

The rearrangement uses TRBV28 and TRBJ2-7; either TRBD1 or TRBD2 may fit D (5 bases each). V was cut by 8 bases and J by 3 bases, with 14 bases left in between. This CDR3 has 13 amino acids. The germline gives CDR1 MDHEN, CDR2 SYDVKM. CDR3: CASEQGRHYEQYF. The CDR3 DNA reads TGTGCCAGCGAGCAGGGACGGCACTACGAGCAGTACTTC.

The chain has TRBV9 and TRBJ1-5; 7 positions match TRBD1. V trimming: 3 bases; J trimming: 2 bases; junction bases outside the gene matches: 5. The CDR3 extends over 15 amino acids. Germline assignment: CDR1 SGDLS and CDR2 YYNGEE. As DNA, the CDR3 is TGTGCCAGCAGCGCCCTAGGGACAGGCAATCAGCCCCAGCATTTT. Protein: CASSALGTGNQPQHF.

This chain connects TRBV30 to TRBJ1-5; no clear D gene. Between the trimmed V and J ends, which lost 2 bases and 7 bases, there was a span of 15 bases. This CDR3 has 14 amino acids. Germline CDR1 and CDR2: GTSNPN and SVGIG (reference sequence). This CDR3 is CAWSRAQVGQPQHF. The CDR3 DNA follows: TGTGCCTGGAGTAGGGCGCAGGTCGGCCAGCCCCAGCATTTT. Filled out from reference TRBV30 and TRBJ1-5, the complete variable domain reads SQTIHQWPATLVQPVGSPLSLECTVEGTSNPNLYWYRQAAGRGLQLLFYSVGIGQISSEVPQNLSASRPQDRQFILSSKKLLLSDSGFYLCAWSRAQVGQPQHFGDGTRLSIL.

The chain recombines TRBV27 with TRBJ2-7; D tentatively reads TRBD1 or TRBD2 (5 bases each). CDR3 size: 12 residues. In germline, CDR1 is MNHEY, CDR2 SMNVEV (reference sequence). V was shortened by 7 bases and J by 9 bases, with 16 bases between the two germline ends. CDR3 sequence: CASKGTVSRQYF. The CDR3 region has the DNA TGTGCCAGCAAAGGGACCGTCTCGCGGCAGTACTTC.

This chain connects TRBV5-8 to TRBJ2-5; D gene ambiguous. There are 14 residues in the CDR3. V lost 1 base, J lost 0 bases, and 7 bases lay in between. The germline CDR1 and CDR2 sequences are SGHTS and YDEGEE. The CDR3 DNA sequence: TGTGCCAGCAGCTTGAAGATGTACCAAGAGACCCAGTACTTC. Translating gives CASSLKMYQETQYF.

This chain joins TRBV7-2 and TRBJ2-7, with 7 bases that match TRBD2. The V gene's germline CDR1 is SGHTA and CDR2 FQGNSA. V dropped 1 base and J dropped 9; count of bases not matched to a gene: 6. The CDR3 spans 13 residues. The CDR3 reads CASSLGREFVQYF. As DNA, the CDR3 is TGTGCCAGCAGCTTAGGGCGGGAGTTTGTGCAGTACTTC. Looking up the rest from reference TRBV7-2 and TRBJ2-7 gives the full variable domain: GAGVSQSPSNKVTEKGKDVELRCDPISGHTALYWYRQSLGQGLEFLIYFQGNSAPDKSGLPSDRFSAERTGGSVSTLTIQRTQQEDSAVYLCASSLGREFVQYFGPGTRLTVT.

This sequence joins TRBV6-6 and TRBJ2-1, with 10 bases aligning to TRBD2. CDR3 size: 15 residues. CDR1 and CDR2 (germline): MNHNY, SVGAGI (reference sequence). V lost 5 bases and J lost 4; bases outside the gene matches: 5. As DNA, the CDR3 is TGTGCCAGCAGTACTGGGACTAGCGAGTACAATGAGCAGTTCTTC. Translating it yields CASSTGTSEYNEQFF.

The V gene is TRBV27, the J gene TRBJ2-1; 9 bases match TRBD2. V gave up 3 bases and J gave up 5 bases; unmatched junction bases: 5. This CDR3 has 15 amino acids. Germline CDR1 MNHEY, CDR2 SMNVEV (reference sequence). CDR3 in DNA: TGTGCCAGCAGTTTCTATAGCGGGAGTAACAATGAGCAGTTCTTC. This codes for CASSFYSGSNNEQFF.

The CDR3 sequence is CASSQGPGPSYEQYF. In DNA form, the CDR3 reads TGCGCCAGCAGCCAAGGTCCGGGCCCGTCCTACGAGCAGTACTTC. V is TRBV4-3 and J is TRBJ2-7; D is ambiguous. The CDR3 runs 15 residues. Germline CDR1 and CDR2: LGHNA and YSLEER. Trimming removed 1 base from V and 1 base from J, with 11 bases in between.

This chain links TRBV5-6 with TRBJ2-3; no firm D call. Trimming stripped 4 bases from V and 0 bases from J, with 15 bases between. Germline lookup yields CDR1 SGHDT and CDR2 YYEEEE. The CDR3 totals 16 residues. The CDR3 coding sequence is TGTGCCAGCAGCACCCTTGGTAGCTTCAGCACAGATACGCAGTATTTT. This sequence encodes CASSTLGSFSTDTQYF.

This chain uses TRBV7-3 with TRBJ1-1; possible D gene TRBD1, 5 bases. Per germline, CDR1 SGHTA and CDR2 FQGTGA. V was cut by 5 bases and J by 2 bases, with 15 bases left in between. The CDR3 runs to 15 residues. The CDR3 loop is CASSPSGTGNTEAFF. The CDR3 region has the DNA TGTGCCAGCAGCCCATCCGGGACGGGCAACACTGAAGCTTTCTTT.

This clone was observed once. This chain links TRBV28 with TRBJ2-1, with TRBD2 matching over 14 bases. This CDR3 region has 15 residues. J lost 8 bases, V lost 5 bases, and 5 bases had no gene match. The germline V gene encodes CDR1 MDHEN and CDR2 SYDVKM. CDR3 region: CASSRLAGGPDEQFF. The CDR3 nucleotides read TGTGCCAGCAGTCGACTAGCGGGAGGGCCTGATGAGCAGTTCTTC.